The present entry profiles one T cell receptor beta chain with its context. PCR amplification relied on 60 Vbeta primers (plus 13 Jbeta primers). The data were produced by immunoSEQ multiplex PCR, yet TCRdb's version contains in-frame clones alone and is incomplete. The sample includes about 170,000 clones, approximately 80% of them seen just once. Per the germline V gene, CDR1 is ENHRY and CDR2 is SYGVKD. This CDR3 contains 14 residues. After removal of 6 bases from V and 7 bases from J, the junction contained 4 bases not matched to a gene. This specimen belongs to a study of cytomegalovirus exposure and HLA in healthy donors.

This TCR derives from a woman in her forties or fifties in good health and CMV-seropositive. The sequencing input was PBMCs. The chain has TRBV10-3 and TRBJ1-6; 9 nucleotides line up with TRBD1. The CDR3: CAIRPGQGNSPLHF. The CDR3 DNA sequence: TGTGCCATCAGGCCGGGACAGGGAAATTCACCCCTCCACTTT.